Presented here are 9 T cell receptor beta chains from one specimen sequenced in a study of OX40 agonist ivuxolimab in advanced cancers. Here immunoSEQ multiplex PCR was the method, and the copy in TCRdb shows in-frame clones only, minus some. The sample has 14,000 or so clones; 82% are singletons. The sequenced sample was CD4+ or CD8+ T cells sorted from blood, obtained in a trial of the OX40 agonist ivuxolimab. These receptors all come from an adult with an advanced solid tumor such as melanoma, head and neck, liver or kidney cancer.

V is TRBV10-3 and J is TRBJ1-1; no reliable D call. The CDR3 sequence is 14 residues long. V lost 3 bases and J 11 bases, leaving 19 bases between the germline ends. Per germline, CDR1 ENHRY and CDR2 SYGVKD. CDR3 bases: TGTGCCATCAGTGACGTAGAAGAGGGTGGGAAGGCTTTCTTT. Translation gives CAISDVEEGGKAFF.

The rearrangement joins TRBV27 to TRBJ2-3; possibly TRBD2 for D (6 bases). Germline CDR1 MNHEY, CDR2 SMNVEV (reference sequence). Trimming left V 3 bases short and J 0 bases short, with 10 bases between. The CDR3 has 15 amino acids. CDR3 amino acids: CASSLGGWSTDTQYF. CDR3 nucleotides: TGTGCCAGCAGTTTGGGGGGTTGGAGCACAGATACGCAGTATTTT.

The chain uses TRBV6-5 and TRBJ2-7, with a weak D call TRBD2 (6 bases). The CDR3 consists of 13 residues. The germline V and J ends were trimmed by 5 bases and 6 bases, with 14 bases remaining between them. Germline CDR1 reads MNHEY; CDR2 reads SVGAGI. The CDR3 loop is CASSPVGGVEQYF. The CDR3 region has the DNA TGTGCCAGCAGTCCCGTAGGAGGGGTCGAGCAGTACTTC.

This chain connects TRBV14 to TRBJ2-7; maybe TRBD1 (6 bases). The CDR3 contains 13 residues. Trimming shortened V by 4 bases and J by 2 bases, and 9 bases separated the two germline ends. The germline V gene has CDR1 SGHDN and CDR2 FVKESK. The CDR3, as DNA: TGTGCCAGCAGCCCTGGACAGACCTACGAGCAGTACTTC. Protein product: CASSPGQTYEQYF.

Only a few counts were recorded for this clone. The chain couples TRBV21-1 to TRBJ2-2; no check of the table's D call, TRBD2, against the DNA was made. TRBV21-1 is an annotated pseudogene. CDR3 length: 14 residues. This CDR3 is CASSKGALTGELFF. The CDR3 DNA reads TGTGCCAGCAGCAAAGGAGCTCTCACCGGGGAGCTGTTTTTT.

The rearrangement joins TRBV28 to TRBJ2-3; 7 bases map to TRBD1. In germline, CDR1 is MDHEN, CDR2 SYDVKM. This CDR3 region has 13 residues. Germline trimming cut 7 bases from V and 4 bases from J; bases unmatched to any gene: 5. CDR3 DNA: TGTGCCAGCAAAATGACAGGGTCAGATACGCAGTATTTT. Its protein product is CASKMTGSDTQYF. Supplemented by reference TRBV28 and TRBJ2-3, the full variable domain reads DVKVTQSSRYLVKRTGEKVFLECVQDMDHENMFWYRQDPGLGLRLIYFSYDVKMKEKGDIPEGYSVSREKKERFSLILESASTNQTSMYLCASKMTGSDTQYFGPGTRLTVL.

The chain recombines TRBV4-1 with TRBJ1-6; D perhaps matches TRBD1 (5 bases). Germline V CDR1 and CDR2: MGHRA, YSYEKL. V gave up 0 bases and J gave up 7 bases, with 19 bases separating them. This CDR3 has 18 amino acids. This CDR3 is CASSQEIIAGLRNSPLHF. The CDR3 DNA follows: TGCGCCAGCAGCCAAGAAATAATAGCAGGGCTTAGGAATTCACCCCTCCACTTT.

This clone was observed a single time. The rearrangement joins TRBV29-1 to TRBJ1-2; D ambiguous. Germline V gene lookup returns CDR1 SQVTM and CDR2 ANQGSEA. V gave up 6 bases and J gave up 3 bases, with 11 bases separating them. This CDR3 has 12 amino acids. The CDR3 sequence is CSVTGSDYGYTF. The CDR3 DNA reads TGCAGCGTCACCGGGTCCGACTATGGCTACACCTTC.

The chain is built from TRBV28 and TRBJ2-3; the match to TRBD1 covers 7 bases. Germline loops: CDR1 MDHEN, CDR2 SYDVKM. Trimming took 6 bases from V and 5 from J; bases not matched to a gene: 8. This CDR3 has 14 amino acids. CDR3 sequence (DNA): TGTGCCAGCAGCGGTGGGACAGACCAAGATACGCAGTATTTT. Translating it yields CASSGGTDQDTQYF.